Shown below are 29 T cell receptor beta chains from a single sample sequenced in a study of blood T cell repertoires in COVID-19. Using immunoSEQ multiplex PCR, the repertoire was profiled, and TCRdb retains in-frame clones only, with some absent. This sample has just over 650,000 clones; about nine tenths occur once, and the top ten carry about 0.24%. Source material: peripheral blood. These receptors came from a young woman with acute or convalescent COVID-19.

The chain couples TRBV11-2 to TRBJ1-6, with unresolved D. The germline V gene encodes CDR1 SGHAT and CDR2 FQNNGV. Trimming stripped 1 base from V and 6 bases from J, with 7 bases between. This CDR3 is 14 amino acids long. CDR3 sequence reads: CASSLVSVNSPLHF. CDR3 DNA: TGTGCCAGCAGCTTAGTGTCGGTTAATTCACCCCTCCACTTT. Full variable domain (rest looked up from reference TRBV11-2 and TRBJ1-6): EAGVAQSPRYKIIEKRQSVAFWCNPISGHATLYWYQQILGQGPKLLIQFQNNGVVDDSQLPKDRFSAERLKGVDSTLKIQPAKLEDSAVYLCASSLVSVNSPLHFGNGTRLTVT.

The chain is built from TRBV5-1 and TRBJ2-1, with 11 bases aligning to TRBD1. The V gene end was trimmed by 4 bases and the J gene end by 1 base; junction bases not matched to a gene: 4. This CDR3 contains 16 residues. Germline loops: CDR1 SGHRS, CDR2 YFSETQ. This CDR3 is CASSPWDRGSYNEQFF. CDR3 in DNA: TGCGCCAGCAGCCCGTGGGACAGGGGGTCCTACAATGAGCAGTTCTTC.

The rearrangement joins TRBV12-3 or TRBV12-4 to TRBJ2-3, with D perhaps TRBD2 (5 bases). CDR3 length equals 12 residues. V lost 6 bases to trimming and J lost 10 bases, with 14 bases between them. CDR3 sequence reads: CASRPSTGSQYF. The CDR3 bases are TGTGCCAGCAGGCCATCTACGGGATCGCAGTATTTT.

The chain is built from TRBV27 and TRBJ2-5, with 13 bases fitting TRBD2. This CDR3 comprises 17 residues. Germline V lookup: CDR1 MNHEY, CDR2 SMNVEV (reference sequence). The J segment lost 6 bases and the V segment lost 5 bases, leaving 12 bases of the junction unmatched. As DNA, the CDR3 is TGTGCCAGCAGTCCCATCGTACTAGCGGGGGGGCCGAAGACCCAGTACTTC. As protein: CASSPIVLAGGPKTQYF.

The chain couples TRBV25-1 to TRBJ1-1; D is possibly TRBD1 (5 bases). V was shortened by 3 bases and J by 2 bases, with 13 bases between the two germline ends. The V gene's germline CDR1 is MGHDK and CDR2 SYGVNS. The CDR3 has 15 amino acids. The CDR3 coding sequence is TGTGCCAGCAGTGATTTAGGGGCACCAAACACTGAAGCTTTCTTT. It specifies CASSDLGAPNTEAFF.

The gene calls are TRBV6-2 or TRBV6-3 and TRBJ1-5; D is uncertain. Germline values: CDR1 MNHEY, CDR2 SVGEGT. V was trimmed by 2 bases and J by 5 bases, leaving 10 bases between them. The CDR3 sequence is 14 residues long. The CDR3 DNA is TGTGCCAGCAGTTACACGAGTCGGGATCAGCCCCAGCATTTT. Translation: CASSYTSRDQPQHF.

The rearrangement links TRBV5-1 to TRBJ2-1; 10 bases fit TRBD1. Germline values: CDR1 SGHRS, CDR2 YFSETQ. This CDR3 region has 17 residues. J was trimmed by 4 bases and V by 4 bases; bases with no gene match: 11. The CDR3 DNA follows: TGCGCCAGCAGCCCCAACCCTGGACAGGGGGGTTACAATGAGCAGTTCTTC. Its protein product is CASSPNPGQGGYNEQFF.

The chain recombines TRBV4-3 with TRBJ1-2; TRBD1 aligns across 8 bases. The CDR3 consists of 16 residues. The junction had 15 bases not matched to a gene; V was cut back by 5 bases and J by 7 bases. CDR1 is LGHNA and CDR2 is YSLEER in the germline V gene. CDR3 in amino acids: CASSGRQGRGLGGYTF. The CDR3, as DNA: TGCGCCAGCAGCGGACGACAGGGGAGAGGCCTTGGTGGCTACACCTTC.

The rearrangement uses TRBV13 and TRBJ1-3, with D perhaps TRBD1 (6 bases). Germline CDR1 is PRHDT and CDR2 is FYEKMQ (reference sequence). The V and J ends lost 3 bases and 4 bases respectively, with 16 bases between them. The CDR3 has 16 residues. The CDR3 is CASSFIQGALGNTIYF. CDR3 nucleotides: TGTGCCAGCAGCTTCATACAGGGTGCTCTCGGAAACACCATATATTTT.

The rearrangement uses TRBV29-1 and TRBJ2-7; 8 bases are shared with TRBD1. The germline V gene encodes CDR1 SQVTM and CDR2 ANQGSEA. The CDR3 contains 12 residues. V shed 3 bases, J shed 5 bases, and the junction held 3 bases outside the gene matches. CDR3 residues: CSVERQGNEQYF. The CDR3 DNA follows: TGCAGCGTTGAGCGACAGGGGAACGAGCAGTACTTC.

The chain has TRBV30 and TRBJ2-7; D perhaps matches TRBD1 (5 bases). The CDR3 length is 14 residues. Trimming left V 4 bases short and J 0 bases short, with 13 bases between. Germline CDR1 GTSNPN, CDR2 SVGIG (reference sequence). The DNA of the CDR3 is TGTGCCTGGAATGTACAGGCGAGCTCCTACGAGCAGTACTTC. It is translated as CAWNVQASSYEQYF.

The gene calls are TRBV19 and TRBJ1-1; maybe TRBD1 (6 bases). V was cut by 5 bases and J by 1 base, with 11 bases left in between. The V gene's germline CDR1 is LNHDA and CDR2 SQIVND (reference sequence). This CDR3 region has 14 residues. The CDR3 region is CASSLLGGNTEAFF. The CDR3 nucleotides are TGTGCCAGTAGTCTCCTAGGGGGGAACACTGAAGCTTTCTTT.

This clone was recorded only once. The V and J genes are TRBV6-5 and TRBJ1-1, with a weak D call TRBD1 (5 bases). The CDR3 consists of 14 residues. V was clipped by 9 bases and J by 3 bases, with 17 bases between them. The germline CDR1 and CDR2 sequences are MNHEY and SVGAGI. The CDR3 is CARVGGAGDTEAFF. CDR3 DNA sequence: TGTGCCAGAGTAGGCGGGGCCGGGGACACTGAAGCTTTCTTT.

The chain is built from TRBV12-3 or TRBV12-4 and TRBJ1-6; TRBD1 matches at 9 bases. V trimming: 6 bases; J trimming: 6 bases; junction bases outside the gene matches: 0. CDR3 length equals 13 residues. CDR3 DNA: TGTGCCAGCAGGGACAGGGGTAATTCACCCCTCCACTTT. Translation gives CASRDRGNSPLHF.

This clone was seen just once. The chain uses TRBV6-4 and TRBJ1-1, with D unresolved. V was clipped by 4 bases and J by 2 bases, with 20 bases between them. The CDR3 totals 17 residues. CDR1 is MRHNA, CDR2 SNTAGT, per germline. The CDR3 sequence: CASSVMSDRERNTEAFF. The CDR3 nucleotides read TGTGCCAGCAGTGTAATGAGCGATCGAGAGAGAAACACTGAAGCTTTCTTT.

The rearrangement joins TRBV5-1 to TRBJ1-1; a possible D gene is TRBD1 (6 bases). CDR3 length: 14 residues. The V gene lost 4 bases and the J gene lost 7 bases, with 17 bases spanning the gap. CDR1 is SGHRS, CDR2 YFSETQ, per germline. CDR3 nucleotides: TGCGCCAGCAGCCTAAATACCGACAGGATTGAAGCTTTCTTT. Its translation is CASSLNTDRIEAFF.

The chain combines TRBV30 with TRBJ1-5; 8 bases line up with TRBD1. V lost 7 bases, J lost 6 bases, and 8 bases stayed unmatched. This CDR3 spans 13 amino acids. Germline CDR1 and CDR2: GTSNPN and SVGIG (reference sequence). CDR3 protein: CASQDRVGQPQHF. The CDR3 DNA reads TGTGCCTCTCAGGACAGGGTCGGTCAGCCCCAGCATTTT.

The chain carries TRBV14 and TRBJ2-7, with D perhaps TRBD1 (5 bases). CDR1 SGHDN and CDR2 FVKESK come from the germline V gene. This CDR3 contains 16 residues. Deletions cut 1 base from V and 3 bases from J, with 16 bases between. This chain's CDR3 is CASSQVGKGRGYEQYF. In DNA, the CDR3 is TGTGCCAGCAGCCAAGTGGGCAAGGGTAGGGGCTACGAGCAGTACTTC.

V is TRBV30 and J is TRBJ1-4, with 8 nucleotides matching TRBD1. The CDR3 length is 14 residues. The germline V gene has CDR1 GTSNPN and CDR2 SVGIG (reference sequence). V dropped 3 bases and J dropped 2; count of bases not matched to a gene: 2. CDR3 loop: CAWRPGGTNEKLFF. Here the CDR3 DNA reads TGTGCCTGGAGGCCAGGGGGCACTAATGAAAAACTGTTTTTT.

This chain uses TRBV3-1 (or the pseudogene TRBV3-2) with TRBJ1-1; TRBD1 agrees at 7 bases. CDR1 LGHDT and CDR2 YNNKEL come from the germline V gene (reference sequence). Losses at the gene ends were 0 bases for V and 5 bases for J; bases not matched to a gene: 9. This CDR3 is built from 16 residues. DNA of the CDR3: TGTGCCAGCAGCCAAGATATACAGGGGCCGAGGACTGAAGCTTTCTTT. Protein sequence: CASSQDIQGPRTEAFF.

This chain joins TRBV5-8 and TRBJ2-3; a weak D match, TRBD2 (6 bases). The germline V gene encodes CDR1 SGHTS and CDR2 YDEGEE. Trimming cost V 2 bases and J 7 bases, with 11 bases left between them. The CDR3 totals 13 residues. The CDR3 spells CASSFMSGYTQYF. As DNA, the CDR3 is TGTGCCAGCAGCTTTATGAGCGGGTATACGCAGTATTTT.

This chain joins TRBV25-1 and TRBJ1-1; D possibly corresponds to TRBD1 (6 bases). The CDR3 runs 14 residues. V was clipped by 6 bases and J by 3 bases, with 14 bases between them. Per the germline V gene, CDR1 is MGHDK and CDR2 is SYGVNS. CDR3 DNA sequence: TGTGCCAGCAGCCCTGGACAGACCTACACTGAAGCTTTCTTT. Amino acid sequence: CASSPGQTYTEAFF.

V and J are TRBV11-3 and TRBJ2-1; perhaps TRBD1 as D (6 bases). The CDR3 runs to 13 residues. V lost 5 bases and J 8 bases, leaving 13 bases between the germline ends. Germline CDR1 reads SGHNT; CDR2 reads YENEEA. The CDR3 region has the DNA TGTGCCAGCAGCCCCCCAGGGGTCGATGAGCAGTTCTTC. Its translation is CASSPPGVDEQFF.

The table lists this clone with a count of one. The chain recombines TRBV5-1 with TRBJ2-3; 8 bases fit TRBD1. The junction had 3 bases not matched to a gene; V was cut back by 0 bases and J by 6 bases. Per germline, CDR1 SGHRS and CDR2 YFSETQ. The CDR3 runs 14 residues. This CDR3 is CASSLAGQDDTQYF. The CDR3 bases are TGCGCCAGCAGCTTGGCGGGACAGGATGATACGCAGTATTTT.

The chain employs TRBV7-2 and TRBJ2-5; D gene ambiguous. This CDR3 comprises 14 residues. The germline gives CDR1 SGHTA, CDR2 FQGNSA. The V gene lost 4 bases and the J gene lost 2 bases, with 11 bases spanning the gap. CDR3 sequence reads: CASSSRLRQETQYF. The DNA for the CDR3 is TGTGCCAGCAGCTCCCGGTTACGTCAAGAGACCCAGTACTTC.

The V and J genes are TRBV24-1 and TRBJ1-1, with TRBD1 identical over 7 bases. There are 13 residues in the CDR3. The germline gives CDR1 KGHDR, CDR2 SFDVKD. V gave up 7 bases and J gave up 9 bases; unmatched junction bases: 10. CDR3 bases: TGTGCCACCAGGACAGGGTTCGATACTAAAGCTTTCTTT. This translates into CATRTGFDTKAFF.

This chain connects TRBV19 to TRBJ2-1; 9 positions match TRBD2. Per the germline V gene, CDR1 is LNHDA and CDR2 is SQIVND (reference sequence). J lost 8 bases, V lost 2 bases, and 7 bases had no gene match. The CDR3 sequence is 15 residues long. The CDR3 here is CASSISAGGPDEQFF. In DNA form, the CDR3 reads TGTGCCAGTAGTATAAGTGCGGGGGGGCCGGATGAGCAGTTCTTC.

The chain links TRBV5-1 to TRBJ2-2, with TRBD2 as a possible D gene (6 bases). The V gene lost 3 bases and the J gene lost 0 bases, with 12 bases spanning the gap. The CDR3 is made up of 16 amino acids. Germline V gives CDR1 SGHRS, CDR2 YFSETQ. The CDR3 sequence is CASSWLGGANTGELFF. The DNA of the CDR3 is TGCGCCAGCAGCTGGCTCGGGGGAGCGAACACCGGGGAGCTGTTTTTT.

The CDR3 bases are TGTGCCAGCAGCCTCGAGCGGGGTGGGGGAGATACGCAGTATTTT. Encoded protein: CASSLERGGGDTQYF. The chain uses TRBV4-2 and TRBJ2-3; 7 bases agree with TRBD2. The length of the CDR3 is 15 residues. Unmatched junction bases numbered 9, after V lost 4 bases and J lost 5 bases. CDR1 and CDR2 (germline): LGHNA, YNFKEQ.